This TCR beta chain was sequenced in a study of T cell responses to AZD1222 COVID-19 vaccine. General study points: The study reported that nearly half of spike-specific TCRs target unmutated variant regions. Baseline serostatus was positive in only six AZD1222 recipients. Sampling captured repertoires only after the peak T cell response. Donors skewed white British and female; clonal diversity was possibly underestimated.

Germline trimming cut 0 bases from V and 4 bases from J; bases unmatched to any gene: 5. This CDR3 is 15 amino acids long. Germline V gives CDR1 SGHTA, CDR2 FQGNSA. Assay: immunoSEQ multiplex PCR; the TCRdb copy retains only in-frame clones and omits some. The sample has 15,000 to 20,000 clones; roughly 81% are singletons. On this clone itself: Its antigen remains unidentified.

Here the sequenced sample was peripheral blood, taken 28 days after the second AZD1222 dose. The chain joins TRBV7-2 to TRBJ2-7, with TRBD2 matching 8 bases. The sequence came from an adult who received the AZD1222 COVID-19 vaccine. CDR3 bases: TGTGCCAGCAGCTTAGCTAGCGGGGAGATGTACGAGCAGTACTTC. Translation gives CASSLASGEMYEQYF.